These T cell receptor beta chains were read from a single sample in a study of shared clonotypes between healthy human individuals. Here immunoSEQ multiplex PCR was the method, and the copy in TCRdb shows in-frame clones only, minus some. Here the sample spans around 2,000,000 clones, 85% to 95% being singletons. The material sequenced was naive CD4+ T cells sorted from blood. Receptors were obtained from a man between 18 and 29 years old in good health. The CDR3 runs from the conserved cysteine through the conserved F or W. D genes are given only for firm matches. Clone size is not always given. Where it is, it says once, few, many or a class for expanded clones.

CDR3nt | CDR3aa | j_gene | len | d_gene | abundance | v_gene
TGTGCCAGCAGCCTCGGACTAGCCCCAGATACGCAGTATTTT | CASSLGLAPDTQYF | TRBJ2-3 | 14 | TRBD2 | - | TRBV7-3
TGTGCCAGCAGCCAAGCGATACAGGCGAGGGTCACAGATACGCAGTATTTT | CASSQAIQARVTDTQYF | TRBJ2-3 | 17 | - | - | TRBV7-9
TGTGCCAGCAGGGTCGCGGGGGCCGGCGAGCAGTACTTC | CASRVAGAGEQYF | TRBJ2-7 | 13 | - | - | TRBV2
TGTGCCAGTAGTATACAGGGTAGGTGGGACAATCAGCCCCAGCATTTT | CASSIQGRWDNQPQHF | TRBJ1-5 | 16 | - | - | TRBV19
TGTGCCAGTAGTACGGATTTCTCTGGAAACACCATATATTTT | CASSTDFSGNTIYF | TRBJ1-3 | 14 | - | - | TRBV19
TGTGCCAGCTCCCTACTCTCACAGGGTCATTTTTCCAATCAGCCCCAGCATTTT | CASSLLSQGHFSNQPQHF | TRBJ1-5 | 18 | - | - | TRBV2
TGTGCCAGCAGCCTAGACAGGGATTCGCAGTATTTT | CASSLDRDSQYF | TRBJ2-3 | 12 | TRBD1 | - | TRBV7-9
TGCGCCAGCAGCTCCTCCGGCCAGGGGTGGTACGAGCAGTACTTC | CASSSSGQGWYEQYF | TRBJ2-7 | 15 | - | - | TRBV5-1
TGTGCCAGCAGCCTCAGACAGGGCCTGGATGAAAAACTGTTTTTT | CASSLRQGLDEKLFF | TRBJ1-4 | 15 | TRBD1 | - | TRBV11-3
TGCGCCAGCAGCTTGGCCCGCAGGGGGAGGGACAATGAGCAGTTCTTC | CASSLARRGRDNEQFF | TRBJ2-1 | 16 | - | - | TRBV5-1
TGTGCCAGCTCACTATACTCTGGGGACAGCATGAACTTC | CASSLYSGDSMNF | TRBJ2-4 | 13 | TRBD1 | - | TRBV18
TGTGCCAGTAGAGATACCGGGAGCTCCTACGAGCAGTACTTC | CASRDTGSSYEQYF | TRBJ2-7 | 14 | - | - | TRBV6-5
TGTGCCACCAAGACCACTGGGAGCTCCTACAATGAGCAGTTCTTC | CATKTTGSSYNEQFF | TRBJ2-1 | 15 | - | - | TRBV5-4
TGTGCCAGCAGCCAGTACGGGGGCGAGCAGTACTTC | CASSQYGGEQYF | TRBJ2-7 | 12 | - | - | TRBV7-2
TGTGCCAGCAGCCGCGGGACTATGCAGTTCTTC | CASSRGTMQFF | TRBJ2-1 | 11 | TRBD2 | - | TRBV6-6
TGTGCCTGGACTGGGGGGAAGAAGAACACCGGGGAGCTGTTTTTT | CAWTGGKKNTGELFF | TRBJ2-2 | 15 | - | - | TRBV30
TGCAGTGCTAGAGTGGGATATACGCAGTATTTT | CSARVGYTQYF | TRBJ2-3 | 11 | - | - | TRBV20-1
TGCGCCAGCAGCTTGGACGGGGGTTCCTATAATTCACCCCTCCACTTT | CASSLDGGSYNSPLHF | TRBJ1-6 | 16 | - | - | TRBV5-1
TGTGCCAGCAGTTTTTCGGACCACGGCGGTGAAAAACTGTTTTTT | CASSFSDHGGEKLFF | TRBJ1-4 | 15 | - | - | TRBV28
TGTGCCAGCAGTGTAGAAAGGGAAGGGGTCCTCCACTTT | CASSVEREGVLHF | TRBJ1-6 | 13 | - | - | TRBV6-4
TGTGCCAGTAGTATGCCGGGACAGGGAACCTACGAGCAGTACTTC | CASSMPGQGTYEQYF | TRBJ2-7 | 15 | TRBD1 | - | TRBV19
TGTGCCAGCAGCTGGGCCCGCCGAGGAGCGGGAGGGCCAGAGACCCAGTACTTC | CASSWARRGAGGPETQYF | TRBJ2-5 | 18 | TRBD2 | - | TRBV5-5
TGTGCCAGTACCTCTTGGGGGCGAGGGAACACTGAAGCTTTCTTT | CASTSWGRGNTEAFF | TRBJ1-1 | 15 | - | once | TRBV19
TGTGCCAGCTGCCGTGAGTCGCCGGGACCAACTAATGAAAAACTGTTTTTT | CASCRESPGPTNEKLFF | TRBJ1-4 | 17 | - | - | TRBV9